Below are 21 T cell receptor beta chains sequenced from a single sample in a study of shared clonotypes between healthy human individuals. TCRdb keeps only in-frame clones here, not all; method: immunoSEQ multiplex PCR. The table records around 2.5 million clones, roughly 93% of them present only once. The specimen was naive CD4+ T cells from PBMCs. Documented subset: CD45RA+ positively selected. These receptors came from a man in his late teens or twenties in good health. Some clones in this sample may be carry-over from other donors' samples.

This clone appeared a single time. The gene calls are TRBV9 and TRBJ2-3; possible D gene TRBD2, 5 bases. The CDR3 sequence is 15 residues long. Germline assignment: CDR1 SGDLS and CDR2 YYNGEE. Trimming pared 0 bases from V and 6 bases from J, leaving 14 bases between. The CDR3, as DNA: TGTGCCAGCAGCGTAGGAGCGGTAGAAGGGGATACGCAGTATTTT. It encodes CASSVGAVEGDTQYF.

This chain connects TRBV7-3 to TRBJ2-2, with D tentatively TRBD2 (6 bases). CDR1 and CDR2 from the germline V gene are SGHTA and FQGTGA. This CDR3 is 16 amino acids long. With 1 base removed from V and 0 bases from J, the gap between germline ends came to 9 bases. In DNA form, the CDR3 reads TGTGCCAGCAGCTTAATCGGGGGATCGAACACCGGGGAGCTGTTTTTT. It yields the protein CASSLIGGSNTGELFF.

The chain couples TRBV10-2 to TRBJ1-2, with D uncertain. CDR1 is WSHSY and CDR2 is SAAADI in the germline V gene. The CDR3 covers 14 residues. Trimming left V 0 bases short and J 7 bases short, with 12 bases between. CDR3 in DNA: TGCGCCAGCAGTGAGTCGCTTGGGTTGAGTGGCTACACCTTC. It yields the protein CASSESLGLSGYTF.

The rearrangement links TRBV19 to TRBJ1-4; no clear D gene. Trimming removed 5 bases at V and 3 bases at J, with 13 bases between. Looked up from germline, CDR1 is LNHDA and CDR2 is SQIVND (reference sequence). The CDR3 has 15 amino acids. Here the CDR3 reads CASSATTAANEKLFF. For the CDR3, the DNA is TGTGCCAGTAGTGCCACCACGGCGGCTAATGAAAAACTGTTTTTT.

The genes are TRBV28 and TRBJ2-3; a weak D match, TRBD2 (6 bases). Germline V lookup: CDR1 MDHEN, CDR2 SYDVKM. CDR3 length: 15 residues. V was trimmed by 4 bases and J by 2 bases, leaving 13 bases between them. The CDR3 sequence: CASSSRLGATDTQYF. The CDR3 coding sequence is TGTGCCAGCAGTTCTCGACTAGGAGCCACAGATACGCAGTATTTT.

This chain connects TRBV7-3 to TRBJ2-3, with 9 bases that match TRBD1. The CDR3 has 17 residues. V shed 2 bases, J shed 3 bases, and the junction held 9 bases outside the gene matches. The germline gives CDR1 SGHTA, CDR2 FQGTGA. CDR3 sequence (DNA): TGTGCCAGCAGCTTAGGGATAGACAGGGGGGCAACAGATACGCAGTATTTT. Translated: CASSLGIDRGATDTQYF.

The chain uses TRBV28 and TRBJ1-6; 10 nucleotides match TRBD1. J gave up 7 bases and V 5 bases, and 2 bases lay outside the gene matches. Germline V lookup: CDR1 MDHEN, CDR2 SYDVKM. The CDR3 spans 14 residues. CDR3 region: CASSMGQGNSPLHF. The CDR3 DNA follows: TGTGCCAGCAGTATGGGACAGGGGAATTCACCCCTCCACTTT.

The chain couples TRBV5-6 to TRBJ2-1; D possibly corresponds to TRBD1 (6 bases). Germline values: CDR1 SGHDT, CDR2 YYEEEE. V lost 4 bases and J lost 0, with 17 bases in between. There are 17 residues in the CDR3. CDR3 amino acids: CASSGGLGASSYNEQFF. CDR3 coding DNA: TGTGCCAGCAGCGGGGGCCTCGGCGCGAGCTCCTACAATGAGCAGTTCTTC.

V usage is TRBV25-1 and J usage is TRBJ2-2; D not resolved. V was shortened by 2 bases and J by 9 bases, with 10 bases between the two germline ends. CDR1 is MGHDK, CDR2 SYGVNS, per germline. This CDR3 comprises 13 residues. The CDR3 DNA is TGTGCCAGCAGTGAAGTGGGGTCCCGGGAGCTGTTTTTT. It translates to CASSEVGSRELFF.

V is TRBV25-1 and J is TRBJ2-3; D is perhaps TRBD1 (5 bases). CDR3 size: 15 residues. Trimming took 5 bases from V and 0 from J, leaving 12 bases between them. Germline CDR1 MGHDK, CDR2 SYGVNS. The CDR3 is CASSKERGSTDTQYF. CDR3 DNA: TGTGCCAGCAGTAAAGAAAGGGGAAGCACAGATACGCAGTATTTT.

This sequence joins TRBV5-4 and TRBJ2-3; D ambiguous. The CDR3 length is 15 residues. Trimming removed 6 bases from V and 2 bases from J, with 16 bases in between. Germline-derived CDR1 and CDR2 are SGHNT and YYREEE (reference sequence). The CDR3 nucleotides read TGTGCCAGCAATAGTAGGAACTGGGACACAGATACGCAGTATTTT. Protein: CASNSRNWDTDTQYF.

J is TRBJ1-3 and V is TRBV13; the D gene is possibly TRBD1 (6 bases). V was cut by 1 base and J by 4 bases, with 11 bases left in between. From germline, CDR1 is PRHDT and CDR2 FYEKMQ (reference sequence). CDR3 length: 15 amino acids. The CDR3 DNA sequence: TGTGCCAGCAGCTTAGCGCGGGGGGCAGGAAACACCATATATTTT. The encoded protein is CASSLARGAGNTIYF. Combining the CDR3 with reference TRBV13 and TRBJ1-3 gives the whole variable domain AAGVIQSPRHLIKEKRETATLKCYPIPRHDTVYWYQQGPGQDPQFLISFYEKMQSDKGSIPDRFSAQQFSDYHSELNMSSLELGDSALYFCASSLARGAGNTIYFGEGSWLTVV.

The chain links TRBV28 to TRBJ2-7; D is unresolved. Germline V gives CDR1 MDHEN, CDR2 SYDVKM. The CDR3 consists of 15 residues. Trimming removed 3 bases at V and 6 bases at J, with 18 bases between. CDR3 sequence (DNA): TGTGCCAGCAGTTTGGTCACGGCAAGGGTTGCCGAGCAGTACTTC. The encoded protein is CASSLVTARVAEQYF.

The rearrangement uses TRBV28 and TRBJ2-6; no clear D gene. The germline V gene has CDR1 MDHEN and CDR2 SYDVKM. V shed 1 base and J shed 4 bases, with 14 bases lying between them. This CDR3 region has 17 residues. CDR3 sequence: CASSLLGRSLGANVLTF. Here the CDR3 DNA reads TGTGCCAGCAGTTTATTGGGCCGCTCTCTGGGGGCCAACGTCCTGACTTTC. Drawing the rest from reference TRBV28 and TRBJ2-6, the complete variable domain is DVKVTQSSRYLVKRTGEKVFLECVQDMDHENMFWYRQDPGLGLRLIYFSYDVKMKEKGDIPEGYSVSREKKERFSLILESASTNQTSMYLCASSLLGRSLGANVLTFGAGSRLTVL.

This clone was seen only a few times. The rearrangement uses TRBV25-1 and TRBJ2-1; TRBD2 matches at 8 bases. CDR1 is MGHDK, CDR2 SYGVNS, per germline. This CDR3 is 17 amino acids long. Trimming removed 3 bases from V and 7 bases from J; junction bases left unmatched: 14. The chain's CDR3 is CASSESQGSSGLNEQFF. CDR3 DNA: TGTGCCAGCAGTGAGTCACAAGGGTCTAGCGGGCTTAATGAGCAGTTCTTC.

The rearrangement joins TRBV28 to TRBJ1-4, with TRBD1 as a possible D gene (6 bases). This CDR3 comprises 14 residues. Trimming left V 5 bases short and J 7 bases short, with 14 bases between. Germline V gene sequence: CDR1 MDHEN, CDR2 SYDVKM. This chain's CDR3 is CASSRGQPIEKLFF. The CDR3 DNA reads as TGTGCCAGCAGTCGCGGACAGCCTATTGAAAAACTGTTTTTT.

In this sample, this clone turned up once. This chain connects TRBV6-5 to TRBJ2-5, with D possibly TRBD1 on 6 matching bases. V was cut by 2 bases and J by 2 bases, with 15 bases left in between. Germline loops: CDR1 MNHEY, CDR2 SVGAGI. The CDR3 covers 16 residues. DNA of the CDR3: TGTGCCAGCAGTTACGGATGGGGCAGGGGACAAGAGACCCAGTACTTC. This sequence encodes CASSYGWGRGQETQYF.

J is TRBJ1-1 and V is TRBV9; tentative D call: TRBD1 (6 bases). This CDR3 has 14 amino acids. V lost 3 bases to trimming and J lost 1 base, with 10 bases between them. CDR1 SGDLS and CDR2 YYNGEE come from the germline V gene. CDR3 sequence: CASSARTENTEAFF. The DNA of the CDR3 is TGTGCCAGCAGCGCTCGGACAGAGAACACTGAAGCTTTCTTT.

This chain connects TRBV30 to TRBJ2-3; 8 positions agree with TRBD1. J was trimmed by 2 bases and V by 3 bases; bases with no gene match: 4. The CDR3 covers 14 residues. The V gene's germline CDR1 is GTSNPN and CDR2 SVGIG (reference sequence). The CDR3 nucleotides read TGTGCCTGGAGCCGGACAGGGTACACAGATACGCAGTATTTT. It codes for CAWSRTGYTDTQYF.

This chain links TRBV5-1 with TRBJ1-3; D possibly corresponds to TRBD1 (6 bases). Germline-derived CDR1 and CDR2 are SGHRS and YFSETQ. V lost 4 bases and J 4 bases, leaving 15 bases between the germline ends. The CDR3 runs to 15 residues. CDR3 bases: TGCGCCAGCAGCCCCGGGACATTTGACGGAAACACCATATATTTT. This encodes CASSPGTFDGNTIYF.

This clone was detected only a few times. This same CDR3 is encoded by further DNA sequences in the sample. The CDR3 DNA reads as TGCGCCAGCAGCCCGGGACAGAACTATGGCTACACCTTC. Its protein product is CASSPGQNYGYTF. The chain combines TRBV5-1 with TRBJ1-2; TRBD1 matches 7 bases. Germline assignment: CDR1 SGHRS and CDR2 YFSETQ. The CDR3 consists of 13 residues. Germline trimming cut 4 bases from V and 2 bases from J; bases unmatched to any gene: 2. The variable domain in full, with the rest retrieved from reference TRBV5-1 and TRBJ1-2, is KAGVTQTPRYLIKTRGQQVTLSCSPISGHRSVSWYQQTPGQGLQFLFEYFSETQRNKGNFPGRFSGRQFSNSRSEMNVSTLELGDSALYLCASSPGQNYGYTFGSGTRLTVV.